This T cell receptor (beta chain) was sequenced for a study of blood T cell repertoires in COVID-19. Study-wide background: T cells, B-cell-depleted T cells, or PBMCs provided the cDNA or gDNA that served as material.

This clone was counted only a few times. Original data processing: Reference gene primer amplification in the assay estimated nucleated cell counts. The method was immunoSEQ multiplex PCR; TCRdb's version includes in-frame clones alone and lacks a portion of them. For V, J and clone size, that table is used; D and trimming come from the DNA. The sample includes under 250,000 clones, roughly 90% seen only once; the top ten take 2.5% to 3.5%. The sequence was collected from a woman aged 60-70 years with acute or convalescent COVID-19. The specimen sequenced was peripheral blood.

CDR3 coding DNA: TGCGCCAGCAGTACAAGCGGGAGAGGAGACGGGGAGCTGTTTTTT. It specifies CASSTSGRGDGELFF. This rearrangement joins TRBV10-1 to TRBJ2-2, with 8 nucleotides matching TRBD2. V trimming: 5 bases; J trimming: 7 bases; junction bases outside the gene matches: 9. This CDR3 spans 15 amino acids. The germline CDR1 and CDR2 sequences are WNHNN and SYGVQD (reference sequence).